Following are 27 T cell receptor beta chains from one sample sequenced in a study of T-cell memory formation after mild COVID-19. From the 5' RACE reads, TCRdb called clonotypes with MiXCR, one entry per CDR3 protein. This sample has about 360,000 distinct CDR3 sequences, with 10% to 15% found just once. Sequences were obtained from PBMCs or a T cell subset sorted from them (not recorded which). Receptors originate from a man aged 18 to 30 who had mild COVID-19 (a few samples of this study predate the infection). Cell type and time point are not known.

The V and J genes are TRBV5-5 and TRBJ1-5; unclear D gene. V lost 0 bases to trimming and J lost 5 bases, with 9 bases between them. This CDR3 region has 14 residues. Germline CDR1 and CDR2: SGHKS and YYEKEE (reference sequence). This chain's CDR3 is CASSLDGVDQPQHF. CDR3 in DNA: TGTGCCAGCAGCTTGGACGGAGTTGATCAGCCCCAGCATTTT.

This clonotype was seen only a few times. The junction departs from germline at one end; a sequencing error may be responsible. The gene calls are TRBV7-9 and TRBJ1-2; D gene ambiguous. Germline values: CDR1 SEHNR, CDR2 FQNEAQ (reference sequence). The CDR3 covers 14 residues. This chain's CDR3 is CASSSADGLYGFTF. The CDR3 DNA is TGTGCCAGCAGCTCCGCGGACGGGTTATATGGCTTCACCTTC.

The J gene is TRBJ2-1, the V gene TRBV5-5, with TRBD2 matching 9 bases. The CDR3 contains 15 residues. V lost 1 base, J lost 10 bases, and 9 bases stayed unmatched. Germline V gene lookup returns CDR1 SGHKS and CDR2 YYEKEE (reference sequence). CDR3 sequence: CASSLYRLAGNEQFF. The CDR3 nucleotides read TGTGCCAGCAGCTTGTATAGGCTAGCGGGGAACGAGCAGTTCTTC.

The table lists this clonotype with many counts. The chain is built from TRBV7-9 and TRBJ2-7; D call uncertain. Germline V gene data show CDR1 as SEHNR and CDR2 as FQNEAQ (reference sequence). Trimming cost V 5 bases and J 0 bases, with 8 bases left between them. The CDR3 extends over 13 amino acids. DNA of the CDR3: TGTGCCAGCAGCCGGACGGACTCCTACGAGCAGTACGTC. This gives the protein CASSRTDSYEQYV.

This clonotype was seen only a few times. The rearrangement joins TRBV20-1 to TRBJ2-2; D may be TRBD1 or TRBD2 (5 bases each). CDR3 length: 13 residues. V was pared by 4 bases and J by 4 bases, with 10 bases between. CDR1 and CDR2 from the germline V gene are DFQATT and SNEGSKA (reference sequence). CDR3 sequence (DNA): TGCAGTGCTAACCGGGACGGCACCGGGGAGCTGTTTTTT. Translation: CSANRDGTGELFF.

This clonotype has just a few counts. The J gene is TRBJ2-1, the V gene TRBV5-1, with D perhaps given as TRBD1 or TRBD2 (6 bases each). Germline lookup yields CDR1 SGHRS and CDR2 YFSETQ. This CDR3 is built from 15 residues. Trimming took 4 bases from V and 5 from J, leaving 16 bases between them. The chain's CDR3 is CASSQQGLPDNEQFF. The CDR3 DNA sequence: TGCGCCAGCAGCCAACAGGGACTCCCTGACAATGAGCAGTTCTTC.

The CDR3 DNA follows: TGTGCCAGCAGCCTAGAAGGCAGAGGACTCACTGAAGCTTTCTTT. It yields the protein CASSLEGRGLTEAFF. V gene TRBV5-4 combines with J gene TRBJ1-1; D is ambiguous. The V and J ends lost 4 bases and 4 bases respectively, with 17 bases between them. Germline CDR1 reads SGHNT; CDR2 reads YYREEE (reference sequence). This CDR3 comprises 15 residues.

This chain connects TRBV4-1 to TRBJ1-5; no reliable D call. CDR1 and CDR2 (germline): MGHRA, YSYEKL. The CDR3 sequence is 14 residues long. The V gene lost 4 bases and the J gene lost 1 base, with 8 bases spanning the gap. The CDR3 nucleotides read TGCGCCAGCAGCCTTAGGGAGAGCAATCAGCCCCAGCATTTT. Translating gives CASSLRESNQPQHF.

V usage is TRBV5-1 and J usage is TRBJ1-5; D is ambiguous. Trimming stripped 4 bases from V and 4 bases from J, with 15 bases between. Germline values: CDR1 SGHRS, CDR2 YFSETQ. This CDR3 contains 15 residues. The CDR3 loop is CASSNRYLGNQPQHF. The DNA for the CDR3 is TGCGCCAGCAGCAATAGGTATCTGGGGAATCAGCCCCAGCATTTT.

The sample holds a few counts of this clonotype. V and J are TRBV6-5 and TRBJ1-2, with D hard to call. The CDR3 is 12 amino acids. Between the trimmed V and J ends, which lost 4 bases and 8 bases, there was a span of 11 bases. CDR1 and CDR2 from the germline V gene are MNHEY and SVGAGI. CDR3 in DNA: TGTGCCAGCAGTTCCTATACTCGGGGCTACACCTTC. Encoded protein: CASSSYTRGYTF.

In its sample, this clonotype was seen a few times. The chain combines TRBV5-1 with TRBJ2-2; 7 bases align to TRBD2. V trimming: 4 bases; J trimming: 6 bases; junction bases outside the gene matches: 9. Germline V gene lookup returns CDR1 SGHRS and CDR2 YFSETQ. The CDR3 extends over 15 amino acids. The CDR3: CASSTGGSLAGELFF. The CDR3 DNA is TGCGCCAGCAGCACCGGGGGGTCCTTGGCCGGGGAGCTGTTTTTT.

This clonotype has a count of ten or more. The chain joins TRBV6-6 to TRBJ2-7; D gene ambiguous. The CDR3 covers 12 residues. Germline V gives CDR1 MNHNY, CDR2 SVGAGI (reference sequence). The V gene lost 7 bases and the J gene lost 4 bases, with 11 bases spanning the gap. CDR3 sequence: CASTRTPYEQYF. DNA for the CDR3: TGTGCCAGCACCAGGACCCCTTACGAGCAGTACTTC.

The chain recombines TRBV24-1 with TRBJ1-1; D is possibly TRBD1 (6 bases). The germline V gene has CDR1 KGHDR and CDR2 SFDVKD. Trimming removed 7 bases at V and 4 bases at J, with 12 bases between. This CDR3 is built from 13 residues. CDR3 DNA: TGTGCCACCAGACGGGGGGCTGGCACTGAAGCTTTCTTT. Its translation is CATRRGAGTEAFF.

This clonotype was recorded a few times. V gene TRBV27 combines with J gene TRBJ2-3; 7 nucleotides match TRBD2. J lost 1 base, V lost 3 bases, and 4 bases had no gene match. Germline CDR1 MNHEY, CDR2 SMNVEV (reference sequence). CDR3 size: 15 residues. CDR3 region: CASSFGLVGTDTQYF. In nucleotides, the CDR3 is TGTGCCAGCAGTTTTGGACTAGTCGGCACAGATACGCAGTATTTT.

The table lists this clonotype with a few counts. CDR3 protein: CASSLAIGGGRTDTQYF. CDR3 nucleotides: TGTGCCAGCAGCTTAGCGATTGGCGGGGGGCGCACAGATACGCAGTATTTT. The V call is TRBV7-8, the J call TRBJ2-3; 8 bases match TRBD2. V lost 0 bases, J lost 1 base, and 6 bases stayed unmatched. This CDR3 comprises 17 residues. Looked up from germline, CDR1 is SGHVS and CDR2 is FQNEAQ.

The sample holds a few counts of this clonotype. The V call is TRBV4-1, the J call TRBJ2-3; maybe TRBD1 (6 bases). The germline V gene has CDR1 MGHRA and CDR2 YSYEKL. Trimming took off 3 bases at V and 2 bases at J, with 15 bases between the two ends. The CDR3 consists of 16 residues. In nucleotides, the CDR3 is TGCGCCAGCAGCCATGACCGGGACACCATCACAGATACGCAGTATTTT. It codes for CASSHDRDTITDTQYF.

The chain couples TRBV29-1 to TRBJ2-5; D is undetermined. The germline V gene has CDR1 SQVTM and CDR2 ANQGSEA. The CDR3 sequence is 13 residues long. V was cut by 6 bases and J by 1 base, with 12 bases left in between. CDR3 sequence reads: CSVRARLQETQYF. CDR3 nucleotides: TGCAGCGTCCGTGCAAGGCTCCAAGAGACCCAGTACTTC.

Written as DNA, the CDR3 is TGCAGCGTCGACTGGGGAGGGGTCGGGGAGACCCAGTACTTC. Translating gives CSVDWGGVGETQYF. The chain joins TRBV29-1 to TRBJ2-5; 7 positions agree with TRBD2. J lost 5 bases, V lost 6 bases, and 12 bases had no gene match. The CDR3 has 14 amino acids. Germline V lookup: CDR1 SQVTM, CDR2 ANQGSEA. Full variable domain (rest looked up from reference TRBV29-1 and TRBJ2-5): SAVISQKPSRDICQRGTSLTIQCQVDSQVTMMFWYRQQPGQSLTLIATANQGSEATYESGFVIDKFPISRPNLTFSTLTVSNMSPEDSSIYLCSVDWGGVGETQYFGPGTRLLVL.

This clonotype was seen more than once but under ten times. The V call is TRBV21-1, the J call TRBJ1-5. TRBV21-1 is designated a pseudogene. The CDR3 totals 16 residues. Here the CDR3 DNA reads TGTGCCAGCAGCAAAGGGATGGGGTATAGCAATCAGCCCCAGCATTTT. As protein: CASSKGMGYSNQPQHF.

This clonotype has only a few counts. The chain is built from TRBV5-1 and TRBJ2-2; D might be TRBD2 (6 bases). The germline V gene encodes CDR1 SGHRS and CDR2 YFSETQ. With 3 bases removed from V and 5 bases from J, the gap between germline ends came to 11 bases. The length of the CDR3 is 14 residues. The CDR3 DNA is TGCGCCAGCAGCTGGGACGGACTAACCGGGGAGCTGTTTTTT. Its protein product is CASSWDGLTGELFF.

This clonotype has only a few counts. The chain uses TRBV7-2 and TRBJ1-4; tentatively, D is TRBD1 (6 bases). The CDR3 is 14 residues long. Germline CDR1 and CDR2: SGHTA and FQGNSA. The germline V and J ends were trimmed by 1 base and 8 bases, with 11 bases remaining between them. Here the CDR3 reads CASSLGRGGEKLFF. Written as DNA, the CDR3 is TGTGCCAGCAGCTTAGGCAGGGGAGGAGAAAAACTGTTTTTT.

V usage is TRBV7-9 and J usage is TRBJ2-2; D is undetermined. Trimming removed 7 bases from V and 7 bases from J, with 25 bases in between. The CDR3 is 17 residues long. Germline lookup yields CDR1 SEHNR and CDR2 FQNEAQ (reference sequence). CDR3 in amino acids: CASIKPRRRGGVGELFF. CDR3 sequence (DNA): TGTGCCAGCATTAAACCAAGGCGGCGCGGTGGGGTCGGGGAGCTGTTTTTT. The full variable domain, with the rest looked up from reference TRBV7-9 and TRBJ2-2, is DTGVSQNPRHKITKRGQNVTFRCDPISEHNRLYWYRQTLGQGPEFLTYFQNEAQLEKSRLLSDRFSAERPKGSFSTLEIQRTEQGDSAMYLCASIKPRRRGGVGELFFGEGSRLTVL.

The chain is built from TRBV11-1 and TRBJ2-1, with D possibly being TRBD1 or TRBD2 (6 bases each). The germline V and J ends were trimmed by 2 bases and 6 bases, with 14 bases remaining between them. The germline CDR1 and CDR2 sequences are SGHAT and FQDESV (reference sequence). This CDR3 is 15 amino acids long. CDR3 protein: CASSLHGGSVNEQFF. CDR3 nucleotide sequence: TGTGCCAGCAGCTTACACGGGGGCTCTGTCAATGAGCAGTTCTTC.

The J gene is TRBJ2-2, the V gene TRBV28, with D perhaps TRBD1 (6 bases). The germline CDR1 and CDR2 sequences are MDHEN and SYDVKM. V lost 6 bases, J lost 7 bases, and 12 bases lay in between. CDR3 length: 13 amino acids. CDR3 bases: TGTGCCAGCAGGGTACAGGGTGTCGGGGAGCTGTTTTTT. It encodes CASRVQGVGELFF.

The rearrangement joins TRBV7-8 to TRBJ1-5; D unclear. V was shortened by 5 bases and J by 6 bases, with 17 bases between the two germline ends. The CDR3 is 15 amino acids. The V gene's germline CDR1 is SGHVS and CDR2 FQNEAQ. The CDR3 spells CASSLYGGWGQPQHF. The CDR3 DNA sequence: TGTGCCAGCAGCCTATATGGAGGGTGGGGTCAGCCCCAGCATTTT. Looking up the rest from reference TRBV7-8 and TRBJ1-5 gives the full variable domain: GAGVSQSPRYKVAKRGQDVALRCDPISGHVSLFWYQQALGQGPEFLTYFQNEAQLDKSGLPSDRFFAERPEGSVSTLKIQRTQQEDSAVYLCASSLYGGWGQPQHFGDGTRLSIL.

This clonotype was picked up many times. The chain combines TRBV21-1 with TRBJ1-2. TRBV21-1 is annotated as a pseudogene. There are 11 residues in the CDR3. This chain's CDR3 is CASSEADGYTF. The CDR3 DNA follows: TGTGCCAGCAGCGAGGCCGATGGCTACACCTTC.

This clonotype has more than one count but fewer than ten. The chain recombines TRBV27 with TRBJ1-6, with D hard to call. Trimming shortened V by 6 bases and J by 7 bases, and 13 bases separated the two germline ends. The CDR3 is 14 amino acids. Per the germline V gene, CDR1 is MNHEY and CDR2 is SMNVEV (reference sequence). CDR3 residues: CASRRGRLNSPLHF. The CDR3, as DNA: TGTGCCAGCAGACGAGGGCGTTTGAATTCACCCCTCCACTTT.